The 18 T cell receptor beta chains below were found in one sample sequenced in a study of blood T cell repertoires in COVID-19. Profiled with immunoSEQ multiplex PCR; TCRdb holds only in-frame clones, not every one. Of approximately 220,000 clones in the sample, around 85% were seen once. Sequenced: peripheral blood. The receptors shown here come from a woman older than 75 with acute or convalescent COVID-19.

This chain links TRBV5-1 with TRBJ2-5; D is ambiguous. Germline V gene sequence: CDR1 SGHRS, CDR2 YFSETQ. V gave up 0 bases and J gave up 1 base, with 7 bases separating them. The CDR3 spans 14 residues. The CDR3 nucleotides read TGCGCCAGCAGCTTGGGTAGAGCCCAAGAGACCCAGTACTTC. Amino acid sequence: CASSLGRAQETQYF.

The rearrangement joins TRBV18 to TRBJ2-5, with TRBD1 identical over 10 bases. V dropped 8 bases and J dropped 5; count of bases not matched to a gene: 5. Germline V gives CDR1 KGHSH, CDR2 LQKENI. The CDR3 is 13 residues long. The DNA of the CDR3 is TGTGCCAGCGACCCGGGACAGGGGGAGACCCAGTACTTC. Translating gives CASDPGQGETQYF.

This chain connects TRBV5-1 to TRBJ1-1, with unresolved D. Trimming shortened V by 5 bases and J by 1 base, and 9 bases separated the two germline ends. In germline, CDR1 is SGHRS, CDR2 YFSETQ. This CDR3 is 13 amino acids long. The chain's CDR3 is CASRSSSNTEAFF. DNA of the CDR3: TGCGCCAGCAGATCGTCTTCGAACACTGAAGCTTTCTTT.

The chain combines TRBV5-4 with TRBJ2-5; perhaps TRBD2 as D (7 bases). Trimming cost V 7 bases and J 5 bases, with 18 bases left between them. The CDR3 length is 14 residues. The V gene's germline CDR1 is SGHNT and CDR2 YYREEE (reference sequence). This CDR3 is CASGGGAGQETQYF. In DNA, the CDR3 is TGTGCCAGCGGGGGCGGAGCGGGGCAGGAGACCCAGTACTTC. The complete variable domain, with remaining parts taken from reference TRBV5-4 and TRBJ2-5, reads ETGVTQSPTHLIKTRGQQVTLRCSSQSGHNTVSWYQQALGQGPQFIFQYYREEENGRGNFPPRFSGLQFPNYSSELNVNALELDDSALYLCASGGGAGQETQYFGPGTRLLVL.

The gene calls are TRBV19 and TRBJ2-5, with TRBD1 matching over 7 bases. This CDR3 has 15 residues. Per germline, CDR1 LNHDA and CDR2 SQIVND (reference sequence). The V gene end was trimmed by 3 bases and the J gene end by 4 bases; junction bases not matched to a gene: 8. The CDR3 DNA follows: TGTGCCAGTAGTATCAGTAGGGGGCTTCGAGAGACCCAGTACTTC. It codes for CASSISRGLRETQYF.

This chain uses TRBV2 with TRBJ2-4; 10 nucleotides line up with TRBD2. Germline V CDR1 and CDR2: SNHLY, FYNNEI. J lost 2 bases, V lost 1 base, and 8 bases had no gene match. This CDR3 comprises 18 residues. CDR3 DNA: TGTGCCAGCAGTGAAGAGGCTAGCGGGAGATCGACCAAAAACATTCAGTACTTC. Translation: CASSEEASGRSTKNIQYF.

This clone has only one observation. Written as DNA, the CDR3 is TGTGCCAGCAGCCTGGGGACAGGGAACACTGAAGCTTTCTTT. It specifies CASSLGTGNTEAFF. This sequence joins TRBV5-4 and TRBJ1-1, with 8 positions matching TRBD1. The CDR3 has 14 amino acids. After removal of 4 bases from V and 1 base from J, the junction contained 3 bases not matched to a gene. Germline CDR1 reads SGHNT; CDR2 reads YYREEE (reference sequence).

The V gene is TRBV6-5, the J gene TRBJ1-2, with D perhaps matching TRBD1 (6 bases). The CDR3 has 15 amino acids. V was pared by 0 bases and J by 2 bases, with 10 bases between. Germline values: CDR1 MNHEY, CDR2 SVGAGI. In DNA form, the CDR3 reads TGTGCCAGCAGTTACTCGTTTGACAGGAACTATGGCTACACCTTC. This encodes CASSYSFDRNYGYTF.

The chain uses TRBV5-1 and TRBJ1-1; D is ambiguous. Germline V gene sequence: CDR1 SGHRS, CDR2 YFSETQ. V lost 4 bases and J lost 1, with 11 bases in between. CDR3 length: 14 amino acids. CDR3 coding DNA: TGCGCCAGCAGCCCGGGGAACAGGAACACTGAAGCTTTCTTT. Residues: CASSPGNRNTEAFF.

CDR3 nucleotides: TGTGCCAGCAGTGCCCTCGGGCAGGGGGCAACGGTTGGGTATGGCTACACCTTC. This sequence encodes CASSALGQGATVGYGYTF. The genes are TRBV6-1 and TRBJ1-2; 8 nucleotides match TRBD1. V gave up 4 bases and J gave up 5 bases; unmatched junction bases: 18. The CDR3 covers 18 residues. Germline-derived CDR1 and CDR2 are MNHNS and SASEGT.

V and J are TRBV24-1 and TRBJ1-2; D remains ambiguous. The V and J ends lost 4 bases and 1 base respectively, with 6 bases between them. CDR1 is KGHDR and CDR2 is SFDVKD in the germline V gene. This CDR3 spans 13 amino acids. CDR3 nucleotide sequence: TGTGCCACCAGTGAACCGGTTAACTATGGCTACACCTTC. Amino acid sequence: CATSEPVNYGYTF.

V and J are TRBV28 and TRBJ1-1, with 10 bases lining up with TRBD1. The CDR3 totals 14 residues. CDR1 MDHEN and CDR2 SYDVKM come from the germline V gene. V was clipped by 6 bases and J by 8 bases; unmatched bases: 9. The CDR3 reads CASRIAGTGVEAFF. As DNA, the CDR3 is TGTGCCAGCAGAATCGCCGGGACAGGGGTGGAAGCTTTCTTT.

The rearrangement links TRBV4-1 to TRBJ2-2; TRBD2 is a possible D gene (5 bases). Germline CDR1 is MGHRA and CDR2 is YSYEKL. V was cut by 1 base and J by 3 bases, with 9 bases left in between. The CDR3 totals 15 residues. In nucleotides, the CDR3 is TGCGCCAGCAGCCAAGGTAGCGAAGACACCGGGGAGCTGTTTTTT. Translation: CASSQGSEDTGELFF.

The rearrangement joins TRBV6-4 to TRBJ2-1, with 9 bases aligning to TRBD2. This CDR3 comprises 14 residues. The V gene end was trimmed by 3 bases and the J gene end by 9 bases; junction bases not matched to a gene: 6. CDR1 and CDR2 (germline): MRHNA, SNTAGT. The CDR3 nucleotides read TGTGCCAGCAGTGAGGTGGCGCGGGGGGGTGAGCAGTTCTTC. Translating gives CASSEVARGGEQFF.

V usage is TRBV7-2 and J usage is TRBJ2-1, with 10 positions matching TRBD2. The V gene's germline CDR1 is SGHTA and CDR2 FQGNSA. The CDR3 length is 15 residues. V lost 5 bases and J lost 7; bases outside the gene matches: 8. CDR3 in amino acids: CASSVPSGRGNEQFF. As DNA, the CDR3 is TGTGCCAGCAGCGTGCCTAGCGGGAGAGGAAATGAGCAGTTCTTC.

This clone appeared once. This chain uses TRBV2 with TRBJ1-1; 9 bases map to TRBD1. Germline values: CDR1 SNHLY, CDR2 FYNNEI. The CDR3 covers 14 residues. Losses at the gene ends were 6 bases for V and 2 bases for J; bases not matched to a gene: 4. The CDR3 loop is CASSDRGSNTEAFF. In nucleotides, the CDR3 is TGTGCCAGCAGCGACAGGGGGAGCAACACTGAAGCTTTCTTT.

V gene TRBV19 combines with J gene TRBJ2-3; D possibly corresponds to TRBD2 (7 bases). This CDR3 has 15 amino acids. The V end was cut by 6 bases, the J end by 2 bases, with 15 bases between. Germline CDR1 is LNHDA and CDR2 is SQIVND (reference sequence). The CDR3 nucleotides read TGTGCCAGTAGGGAGGGGGGGCGCGTCACAGATACGCAGTATTTT. This encodes CASREGGRVTDTQYF.

The V and J genes are TRBV4-2 and TRBJ2-7, with 8 bases identical to TRBD2. This CDR3 region has 15 residues. V gave up 2 bases and J gave up 3 bases; unmatched junction bases: 6. Looked up from germline, CDR1 is LGHNA and CDR2 is YNFKEQ. The CDR3 protein is CASSQMREVGYEQYF. As DNA, the CDR3 is TGTGCCAGCAGCCAAATGCGGGAGGTCGGCTACGAGCAGTACTTC.